This T cell receptor beta chain was captured in a study of beta chain features in type 1 diabetes. Study observations and caveats: Small HLA sub-analyses could not settle whether HLA shapes TCRB rearrangement. Individuals with type 1 diabetes displayed fewer insertions and more deletions at VDJ junctions.

With 0 bases removed from V and 6 bases from J, the gap between germline ends came to 10 bases. This CDR3 has 13 amino acids. Germline lookup yields CDR1 GTSNPN and CDR2 SVGIG (reference sequence). With regard to this clone: What it binds is not known.

Sequencing targeted expressed TCRB transcripts, as all isolated RNA had been reverse transcribed. Sequencing used immunoSEQ multiplex PCR; TCRdb keeps in-frame clones, though not all of them. The sample has approximately 90,000 clones, 25% to 35% seen once. The sequence derives from a young woman in good health. The chain employs TRBV30 and TRBJ2-3; the D gene is possibly TRBD2 (5 bases). The sequencing sample was made of stem cell memory CD4+ T cells from blood. In DNA form, the CDR3 reads TGTGCCTGGAGTGTAGGCGTAGCGGATACGCAGTATTTT. Residues: CAWSVGVADTQYF.